This T cell receptor (beta chain) appears in the sequencing data of a study of cytomegalovirus exposure and HLA in healthy donors. Study findings and constraints: Follow-up analysis later connected one missense variant in DCLRE1C with trimming of TCR beta V- and J-genes.

With 8 bases clipped from V and 4 bases from J, the junction kept 2 bases outside the gene matches. The CDR3 spans 13 residues. The germline V gene encodes CDR1 MRHNA and CDR2 SNTAGT. Researchers ran the PCR with 60 Vbeta and 13 Jbeta primers. Using immunoSEQ multiplex PCR, the repertoire was profiled, and TCRdb retains in-frame clones only, with some absent. The data show about 110,000 clones, with over 70% seen just once and about 4% held by the top ten. Among the donors, all were healthy bone marrow donors. The sample holds one count of this clone. Its antigen remains unidentified. The chain links TRBV6-4 to TRBJ2-2, with TRBD1 matching over 9 bases. Sequenced: PBMCs. This clonotype was sampled from a woman aged 40 to 50 in good health and CMV-seronegative. CDR3 sequence reads: CASGQGPTGELFF. Written as DNA, the CDR3 is TGTGCCAGCGGACAGGGGCCCACCGGGGAGCTGTTTTTT.